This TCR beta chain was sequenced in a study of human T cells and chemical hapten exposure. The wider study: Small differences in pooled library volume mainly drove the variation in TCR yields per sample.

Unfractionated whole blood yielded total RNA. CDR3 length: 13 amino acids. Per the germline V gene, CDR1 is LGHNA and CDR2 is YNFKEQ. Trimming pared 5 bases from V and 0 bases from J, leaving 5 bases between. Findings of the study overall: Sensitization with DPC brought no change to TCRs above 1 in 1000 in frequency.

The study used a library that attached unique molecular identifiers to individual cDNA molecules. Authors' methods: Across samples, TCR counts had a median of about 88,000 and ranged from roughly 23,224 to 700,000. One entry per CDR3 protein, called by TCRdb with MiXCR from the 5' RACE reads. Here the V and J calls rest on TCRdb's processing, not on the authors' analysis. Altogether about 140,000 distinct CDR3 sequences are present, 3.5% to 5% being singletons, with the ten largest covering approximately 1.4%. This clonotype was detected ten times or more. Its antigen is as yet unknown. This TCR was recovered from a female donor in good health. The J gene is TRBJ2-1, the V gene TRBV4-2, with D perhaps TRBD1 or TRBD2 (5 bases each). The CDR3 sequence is CASSGGSYNEQFF. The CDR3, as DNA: TGTGCCAGCAGCGGGGGCTCCTACAATGAGCAGTTCTTC.